Listed below are T cell receptor beta chains from one sample, sequenced in a study of shared clonotypes between healthy human individuals. Profiled with immunoSEQ multiplex PCR; TCRdb holds only in-frame clones, not every one. This table has more than 1,200,000 clones, approximately 98.5% appearing once. Sequenced material: naive CD4+ T cells sorted from blood. The receptors shown here come from a young man in good health. Each CDR3 is given with its conserved first and last residue. D genes are given only for firm matches. Size tells how often a clone was seen (once, few, many) or the class of an expanded clone, and some rows leave it out.

d_gene	v_gene	abundance	j_gene	CDR3nt	CDR3aa
NA	TRBV6-5	NA	TRBJ1-5	TGTGCCAGCAGTTACTCAACGGCCGCACCCCAGCATTTT	CASSYSTAAPQHF
NA	TRBV5-6	NA	TRBJ2-7	TGTGCCAGCAGCCTGGACGTCACCTACGAGCAGTACTTC	CASSLDVTYEQYF
TRBD1	TRBV18	once	TRBJ2-5	TGTGCCAGCTCACGCGACAGGGTAGAGACCCAGTACTTC	CASSRDRVETQYF
TRBD1	TRBV5-1	once	TRBJ2-6	TGCGCCAGCAGAAGGACAGGGGTCGAAAATCTAAGCTCTGGGGCCAACGTCCTGACTTTC	CASRRTGVENLSSGANVLTF
NA	TRBV6-5	NA	TRBJ2-7	TGTGCCAGCAGGGGACATGGGTCCTACGAGCAGTACTTC	CASRGHGSYEQYF
NA	TRBV18	NA	TRBJ1-1	TGTGCCAGCTCACCAGAGGGGGGGAGGAACACTGAAGCTTTCTTT	CASSPEGGRNTEAFF
TRBD2	TRBV19	NA	TRBJ2-7	TGTGCCACCACATCCGGGACTAGCGGGCGGCGCTACGAGCAGTACTTC	CATTSGTSGRRYEQYF
NA	TRBV10-3	once	TRBJ2-5	TGTGCCATCAGTCTAGAGGGACGGGAGACCCAGTACTTC	CAISLEGRETQYF
NA	TRBV6-1	NA	TRBJ2-7	TGTGCCAGCAGTGAAGATTTGCGGACGAACTACGAGCAGTACTTC	CASSEDLRTNYEQYF
NA	TRBV4-3	NA	TRBJ2-6	TGCGCCAGCAGCCAAAAAGGCTCATCTGGGGCCAACGTCCTGACTTTC	CASSQKGSSGANVLTF
NA	TRBV15	NA	TRBJ2-1	TGTGCCACCAGCAGAACAGGGTCCTACAATGAGCAGTTCTTC	CATSRTGSYNEQFF
NA	TRBV4-1	NA	TRBJ2-1	TGCGCCAGCAGCCAAGAAGGCCCCGGACTCTACAATGAGCAGTTCTTC	CASSQEGPGLYNEQFF
NA	TRBV10-1	NA	TRBJ2-1	TGCGCCAGCAGTGTCGCGATCGGGACCCCCTACAATGAGCAGTTCTTC	CASSVAIGTPYNEQFF
NA	TRBV5-1	NA	TRBJ2-2	TGCGCCAGCGGGGGGCGGAGTGGCACCGGGGAGCTGTTTTTT	CASGGRSGTGELFF
NA	TRBV7-2	NA	TRBJ2-7	TGTGCCAGCAGCTTAACAGGGTACGAGCAGTACTTC	CASSLTGYEQYF
NA	TRBV18	NA	TRBJ2-2	TGTGCCAGCTCTCGACTTGGTACCGGGGAGCTGTTTTTT	CASSRLGTGELFF
TRBD1	TRBV27	NA	TRBJ2-3	TGTGCCAGCAGTTTACCGGGACAGGCCGGTCGTAGAGATACGCAGTATTTT	CASSLPGQAGRRDTQYF
TRBD1	TRBV6-5	NA	TRBJ1-5	TGTGCCAGCAGTTTTGTCCAGGGGGCGAATCAGCCCCAGCATTTT	CASSFVQGANQPQHF
TRBD2	TRBV6-1	NA	TRBJ2-3	TGTGCCAGCAGTGGACTAGCGGGGTCAAGAGATACGCAGTATTTT	CASSGLAGSRDTQYF
TRBD1	TRBV4-1	NA	TRBJ2-7	TGCGCCAGCAGCCAAGATCCGCCAGGGGGAATCGTCGCCTTTTCCTACGAGCAGTACTTC	CASSQDPPGGIVAFSYEQYF
NA	TRBV6-1	NA	TRBJ1-1	TGTGCCAGCAGGACCTCTACAGGGAACACTGAAGCTTTCTTT	CASRTSTGNTEAFF
TRBD1	TRBV6-1	NA	TRBJ1-1	TGTGCCAGCAGTGAAGGAACAGGGGGGATCACTGAAGCTTTCTTT	CASSEGTGGITEAFF
NA	TRBV29-1	NA	TRBJ2-2	TGCAGCGTTTTCTATAAAGGCGGCACCGGGGAGCTGTTTTTT	CSVFYKGGTGELFF
NA	TRBV5-1	NA	TRBJ2-2	TGCGCCAGCAGCGCAGGGCTAGAGGCCGGGGAGCTGTTTTTT	CASSAGLEAGELFF
TRBD2	TRBV19	NA	TRBJ2-2	TGTGCCAGTAGTGGCGGGAGGGCCCCCGGGGAGCTGTTTTTT	CASSGGRAPGELFF
TRBD1	TRBV10-2	NA	TRBJ2-5	TGCGCCAGGGAAGTCCGGGACAGGGTGGAGGAGACCCAGTACTTC	CAREVRDRVEETQYF
NA	TRBV10-3	NA	TRBJ1-5	TGTGCCATCAGTGATAAGACAGTTCAGCCCCAGCATTTT	CAISDKTVQPQHF
TRBD1	TRBV18	once	TRBJ1-3	TGTGCCAGCTCACCGATGACCCTATCAAGTCCGGGACAGGGTGTAAACACCATATATTTT	CASSPMTLSSPGQGVNTIYF
NA	TRBV18	NA	TRBJ2-4	TGTGCCAGCTCACCACTCCAGGGGGAGGTAGCCAAAAACATTCAGTACTTC	CASSPLQGEVAKNIQYF
NA	TRBV18	NA	TRBJ1-3	TGTGCCAGCTCACCCTTGGACCGCTCTGGAAACACCATATATTTT	CASSPLDRSGNTIYF
TRBD2	TRBV14	NA	TRBJ2-1	TGTGCCAGCAGCCAAGCTGGGCTAGCGGGAGTAAGGGAGCAGTTCTTC	CASSQAGLAGVREQFF
NA	TRBV6-5	NA	TRBJ1-1	TGTGCCAGCAGCCTCCGGGGAAACACTGAAGCTTTCTTT	CASSLRGNTEAFF
TRBD1	TRBV9	NA	TRBJ2-2	TGTGCCAGCAGCGTAGTCACAGGGGCGGGCGGGGAGCTGTTTTTT	CASSVVTGAGGELFF
TRBD1	TRBV6-6	NA	TRBJ2-2	TGTGCCAGCAGTTCCAGGGGGCTGGACACCGGGGAGCTGTTTTTT	CASSSRGLDTGELFF
TRBD2	TRBV2	NA	TRBJ2-1	TGTGCCAGCAGTCTAGCGGGAGGGTACAATGAGCAGTTCTTC	CASSLAGGYNEQFF
NA	TRBV18	NA	TRBJ1-2	TGTGCCAGCTCCCGCGCCGTTGGAACAGGGAAGGGTAACTATGGCTACACCTTC	CASSRAVGTGKGNYGYTF
NA	TRBV5-4	NA	TRBJ2-7	TGTGCCAGCAGCCTGAGGTTTGACACTCTACGTTCCGAGCAGTACTTC	CASSLRFDTLRSEQYF
NA	TRBV28	NA	TRBJ2-7	TGTGCCAGCAGCCGTCGTAACAGATATTACCACTACGAGCAGTACTTC	CASSRRNRYYHYEQYF
TRBD1	TRBV5-4	NA	TRBJ1-4	TGTGCCAGCAGCTTCTTGGACAGGGACGATGAAAAACTGTTTTTT	CASSFLDRDDEKLFF
NA	TRBV20-1	NA	TRBJ1-1	TGCAGTGCGACCAAGAACACTGAAGCTTTCTTT	CSATKNTEAFF
NA	TRBV18	once	TRBJ2-5	TGTGCCAGCTCACCACCCCGGAGGGGGGGGATGCAAGAGACCCAGTACTTC	CASSPPRRGGMQETQYF
NA	TRBV4-3	NA	TRBJ1-2	TGCGCCAGCAGCCAAGGGCAGTTTGACTATGGCTACACCTTC	CASSQGQFDYGYTF
NA	TRBV5-1	NA	TRBJ1-5	TGCGCCAGCAGCTTGGGCACAGTAGATCAGCCCCAGCATTTT	CASSLGTVDQPQHF
NA	TRBV11-2	once	TRBJ2-3	TGTGCCAGCAGCCGGTGGAGTTCAAGCACAGATACGCAGTATTTT	CASSRWSSSTDTQYF
TRBD1	TRBV5-8	NA	TRBJ2-3	TGTGCCAGCAGCGAAGGGACAGCCCTTGGAGATACGCAGTATTTT	CASSEGTALGDTQYF
TRBD2	TRBV7-2	NA	TRBJ2-7	TGTGCCAGCAGCATCAACCGGCTAGCGGGACTGAACGAGCAGTACTTC	CASSINRLAGLNEQYF
TRBD1	TRBV30	NA	TRBJ1-5	TGTGCCTGGAGGGGACAGGGGCGCGCTAACGGTCAGCCCCAGCATTTT	CAWRGQGRANGQPQHF
NA	TRBV5-6	NA	TRBJ2-1	TGTGCCAGCAACAACTGGGGGGTATACAATGAGCAGTTCTTC	CASNNWGVYNEQFF
NA	TRBV9	NA	TRBJ2-7	TGTGCCAGCAGCGCGAGGCCCTACTCCTACGAGCAGTACTTC	CASSARPYSYEQYF
TRBD2	TRBV19	NA	TRBJ2-3	TGTGCCAGTAGGCATCCAGCGGGAGGCGGCACAGATACGCAGTATTTT	CASRHPAGGGTDTQYF
TRBD2	TRBV4-1	NA	TRBJ2-2	TGCGCCAGCAGCCCTGGACTAGCGGGAGGACCGAACACCGGGGAGCTGTTTTTT	CASSPGLAGGPNTGELFF
NA	TRBV15	once	TRBJ2-1	TGTGCCACCAGCAGAGCCTACGAGGGGCCCATTGTAAGAGCTGGGTTCGATGAGCAGTTCTTC	CATSRAYEGPIVRAGFDEQFF
TRBD2	TRBV16	NA	TRBJ2-3	TGTGCCAGCAGCCAATTTTGGAAGCGGGAGGTGTACGGCACAGATACGCAGTATTTT	CASSQFWKREVYGTDTQYF
TRBD1	TRBV27	NA	TRBJ2-7	TGTGCCAGCAGCCTTTTAACCGGGACAGGGCACTACGAGCAGTACTTC	CASSLLTGTGHYEQYF
TRBD2	TRBV6-1	NA	TRBJ2-7	TGTGCCACACATCCCTTTAGTCCGGGGGGTTACGAGCAGTACTTC	CATHPFSPGGYEQYF
NA	TRBV18	NA	TRBJ2-3	TGTGCCAGCTCACCAGCCCGGGCGGGCCTCACAGATACGCAGTATTTT	CASSPARAGLTDTQYF
NA	TRBV6-5	once	TRBJ2-7	TGTGCCAGCAGCACCTGGGCAGACCCCTACGAGCAGTACTTC	CASSTWADPYEQYF
NA	TRBV18	NA	TRBJ1-2	TGTGCCAGCTCACCTGAAGGACGGAGCTATGGCTACACCTTC	CASSPEGRSYGYTF
NA	TRBV5-4	once	TRBJ2-7	TGTGCCAGCAGCTTGGGGGACCAAAAATACGAGCAGTACTTC	CASSLGDQKYEQYF